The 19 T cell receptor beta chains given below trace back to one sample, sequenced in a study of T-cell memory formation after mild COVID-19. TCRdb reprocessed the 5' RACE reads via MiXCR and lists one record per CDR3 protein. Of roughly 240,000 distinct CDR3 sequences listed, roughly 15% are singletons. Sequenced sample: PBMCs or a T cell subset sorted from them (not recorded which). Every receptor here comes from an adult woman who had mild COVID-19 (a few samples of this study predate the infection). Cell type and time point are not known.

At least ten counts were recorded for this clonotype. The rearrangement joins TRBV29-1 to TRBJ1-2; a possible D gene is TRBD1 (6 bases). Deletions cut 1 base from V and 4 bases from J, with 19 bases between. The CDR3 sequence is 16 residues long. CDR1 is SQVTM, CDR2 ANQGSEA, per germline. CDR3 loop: CSVEAEWRGISYGYTF. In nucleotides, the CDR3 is TGCAGCGTTGAAGCGGAATGGAGGGGGATTAGCTATGGCTACACCTTC.

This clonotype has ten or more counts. The CDR3 DNA sequence: TGTGCCAGCAGTTTCGGTTCTAACACTGAAGCTTTCTTT. Translating gives CASSFGSNTEAFF. The V and J genes are TRBV12-3 or TRBV12-4 and TRBJ1-1, with D hard to call. The ends were cut back, 3 bases at V and 2 bases at J, with 7 bases in the middle. The CDR3 extends over 13 amino acids.

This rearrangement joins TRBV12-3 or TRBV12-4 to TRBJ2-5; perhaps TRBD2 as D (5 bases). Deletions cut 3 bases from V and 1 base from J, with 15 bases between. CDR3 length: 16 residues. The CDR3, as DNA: TGTGCCAGCAGTTTCACTGGAATTGAGGGCCAAGAGACCCAGTACTTC. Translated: CASSFTGIEGQETQYF.

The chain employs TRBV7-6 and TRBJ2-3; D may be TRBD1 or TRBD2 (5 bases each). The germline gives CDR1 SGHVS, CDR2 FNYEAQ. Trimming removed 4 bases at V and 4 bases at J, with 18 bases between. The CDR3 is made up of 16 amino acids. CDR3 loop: CASSSPGPAPSDTQYF. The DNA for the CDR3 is TGTGCCAGCAGCTCTCCGGGACCAGCCCCTTCAGATACGCAGTATTTT.

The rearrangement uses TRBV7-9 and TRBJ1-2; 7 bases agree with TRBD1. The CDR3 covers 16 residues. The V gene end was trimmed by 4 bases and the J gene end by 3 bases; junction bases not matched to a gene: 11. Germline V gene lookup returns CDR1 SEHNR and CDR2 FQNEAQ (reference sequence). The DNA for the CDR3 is TGTGCCAGCAGCTCCCGGGACAGAAACGCCGACTATGGCTACACCTTC. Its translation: CASSSRDRNADYGYTF.

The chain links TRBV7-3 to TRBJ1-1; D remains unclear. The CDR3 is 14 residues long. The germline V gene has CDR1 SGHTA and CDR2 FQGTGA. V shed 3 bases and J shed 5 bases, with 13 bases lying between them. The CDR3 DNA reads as TGTGCCAGCAGCTTGACCCGGGTGGGTACTGAAGCTTTCTTT. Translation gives CASSLTRVGTEAFF.

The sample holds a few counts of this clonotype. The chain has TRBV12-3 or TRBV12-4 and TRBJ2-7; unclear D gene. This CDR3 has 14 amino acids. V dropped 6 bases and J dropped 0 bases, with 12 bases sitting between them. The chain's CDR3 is CASSTYTSSYEQYF. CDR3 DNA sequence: TGTGCCAGCAGCACGTACACAAGCTCCTACGAGCAGTACTTC.

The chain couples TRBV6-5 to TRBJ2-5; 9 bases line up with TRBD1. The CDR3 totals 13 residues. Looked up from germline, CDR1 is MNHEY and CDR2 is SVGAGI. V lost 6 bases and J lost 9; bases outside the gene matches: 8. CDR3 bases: TGTGCCAGCAGCCCGGGACAGGGAAAGGCCCAGTACTTC. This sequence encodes CASSPGQGKAQYF.

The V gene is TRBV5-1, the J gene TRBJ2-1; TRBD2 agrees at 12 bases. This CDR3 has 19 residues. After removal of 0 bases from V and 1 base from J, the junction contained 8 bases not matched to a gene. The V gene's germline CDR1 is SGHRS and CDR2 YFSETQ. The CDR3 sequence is CASSLAPSGRASSYNEQFF. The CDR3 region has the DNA TGCGCCAGCAGCTTGGCCCCTAGCGGGAGGGCCTCGTCCTACAATGAGCAGTTCTTC.

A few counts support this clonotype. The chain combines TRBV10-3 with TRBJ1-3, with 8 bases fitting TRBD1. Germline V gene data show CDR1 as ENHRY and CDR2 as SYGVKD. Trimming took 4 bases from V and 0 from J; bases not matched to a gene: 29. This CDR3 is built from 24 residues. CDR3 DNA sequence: TGTGCCATCAGTGCCCCAATGACAGGGGAGTCACCCCCCCCTCATGACATCTCTGGAAACACCATATATTTT. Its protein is CAISAPMTGESPPPHDISGNTIYF.

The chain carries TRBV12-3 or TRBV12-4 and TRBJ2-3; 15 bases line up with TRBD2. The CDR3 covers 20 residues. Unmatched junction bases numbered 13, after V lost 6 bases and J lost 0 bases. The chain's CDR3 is CASRGIGTSGRPGSTDTQYF. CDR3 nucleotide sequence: TGTGCCAGCAGGGGTATCGGGACTAGCGGGAGGCCGGGTAGCACAGATACGCAGTATTTT.

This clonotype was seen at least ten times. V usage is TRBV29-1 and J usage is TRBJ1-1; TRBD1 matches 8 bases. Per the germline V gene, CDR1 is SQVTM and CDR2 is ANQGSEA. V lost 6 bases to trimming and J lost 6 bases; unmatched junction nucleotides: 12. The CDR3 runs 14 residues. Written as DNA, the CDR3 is TGCAGCGTGAATAACCCAGGGGGCGCATCTGAAGCTTTCTTT. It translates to CSVNNPGGASEAFF.

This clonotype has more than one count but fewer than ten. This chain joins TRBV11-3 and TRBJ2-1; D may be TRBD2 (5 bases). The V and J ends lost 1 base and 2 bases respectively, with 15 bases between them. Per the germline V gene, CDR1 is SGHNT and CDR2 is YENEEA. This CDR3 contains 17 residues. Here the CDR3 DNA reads TGTGCCAGCAGCTTAGTTGGGGTAAGCGGCCCCTACAATGAGCAGTTCTTC. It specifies CASSLVGVSGPYNEQFF.

This chain's CDR3 is CASSFRWVDSNQPQHF. The CDR3 coding sequence is TGTGCCAGCAGTTTTAGATGGGTTGATAGCAATCAGCCCCAGCATTTT. V usage is TRBV12-3 or TRBV12-4 and J usage is TRBJ1-5; D ambiguous. The CDR3 totals 16 residues. Trimming pared 3 bases from V and 0 bases from J, leaving 12 bases between.

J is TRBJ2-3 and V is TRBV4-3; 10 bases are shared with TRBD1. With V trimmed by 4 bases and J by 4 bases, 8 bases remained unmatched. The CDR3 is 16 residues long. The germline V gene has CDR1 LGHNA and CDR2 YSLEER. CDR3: CASSPGTGVWADTQYF. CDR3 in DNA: TGCGCCAGCAGCCCCGGGACAGGGGTATGGGCAGATACGCAGTATTTT.

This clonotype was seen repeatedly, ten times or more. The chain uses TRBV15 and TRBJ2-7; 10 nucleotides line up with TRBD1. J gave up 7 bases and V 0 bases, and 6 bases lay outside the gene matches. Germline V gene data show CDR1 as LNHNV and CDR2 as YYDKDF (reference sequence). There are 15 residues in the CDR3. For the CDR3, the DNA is TGTGCCACCAGCAGAGACACGCGGACAGGGGGTGAGCAGTACTTC. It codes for CATSRDTRTGGEQYF.

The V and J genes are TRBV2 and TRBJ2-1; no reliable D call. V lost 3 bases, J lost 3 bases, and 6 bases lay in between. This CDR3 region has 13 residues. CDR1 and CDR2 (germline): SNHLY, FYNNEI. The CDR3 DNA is TGTGCCAGCAGTGACGGCTACTACAATGAGCAGTTCTTC. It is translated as CASSDGYYNEQFF.

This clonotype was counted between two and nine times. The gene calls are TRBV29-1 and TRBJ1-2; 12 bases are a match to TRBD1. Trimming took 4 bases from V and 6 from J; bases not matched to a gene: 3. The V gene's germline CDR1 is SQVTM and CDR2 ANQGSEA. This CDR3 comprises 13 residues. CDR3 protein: CSVGDRGRDGYTF. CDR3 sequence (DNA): TGCAGCGTTGGGGACAGGGGGCGGGATGGCTACACCTTC.

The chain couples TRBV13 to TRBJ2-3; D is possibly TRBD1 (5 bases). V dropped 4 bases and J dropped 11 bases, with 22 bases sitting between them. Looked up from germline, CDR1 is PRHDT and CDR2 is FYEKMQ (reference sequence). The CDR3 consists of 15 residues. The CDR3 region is CASSSRQAARGWQYF. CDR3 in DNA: TGTGCCAGCAGCTCCCGGCAGGCCGCAAGGGGTTGGCAGTATTTT. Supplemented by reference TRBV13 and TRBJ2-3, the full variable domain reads AAGVIQSPRHLIKEKRETATLKCYPIPRHDTVYWYQQGPGQDPQFLISFYEKMQSDKGSIPDRFSAQQFSDYHSELNMSSLELGDSALYFCASSSRQAARGWQYFGPGTRLTVL.